These T cell receptor beta chains were read from a single sample in a study of T cells in Graves' hyperthyroidism and ophthalmopathy. Using its own MiXCR run on the multiplex PCR reads, TCRdb lists one record per CDR3 protein. The table includes about 340,000 distinct CDR3 sequences, around 20% detected once. Sequences were obtained from blood. Receptors originate from a woman aged 50 to 60 with Graves' hyperthyroidism. Each CDR3 is given with its conserved first and last residue. The D gene is left open where the match is weak. Some rows have no size entry. The others give once, few or many, or a class for an expanded clone.

abundance	d_gene	v_gene	j_gene	CDR3aa	CDR3nt
.	.	TRBV5-1	TRBJ2-3	CASSLAGTPAHPDTQYF	TGCGCCAGCAGCTTGGCCGGGACCCCCGCACACCCAGATACGCAGTATTTT
many	.	TRBV11-3	TRBJ2-1	CASSLTYNEQFF	TGTGCCAGCAGCTTAACCTACAATGAGCAGTTCTTC
many	TRBD2	TRBV27	TRBJ2-3	CASSFPPGRGETDTQYF	TGTGCCAGCAGTTTCCCTCCGGGGCGGGGGGAAACAGATACGCAGTATTTT
.	.	TRBV20-1	TRBJ2-1	CSARGLEYRQFF	TGCAGTGCTAGAGGCCTGGAATATCGGCAGTTCTTC
.	TRBD2	TRBV6-5	TRBJ2-3	CASVSLAGGWDTQYF	TGTGCCAGCGTTTCTCTAGCGGGAGGGTGGGATACGCAGTATTTT
many	.	TRBV2	TRBJ1-5	CASKKGVGSNQPQHF	TGTGCCAGCAAGAAAGGGGTAGGGAGCAATCAGCCCCAGCATTTT
few	.	TRBV20-1	TRBJ2-3	CSANAGMLATDTQYF	TGCAGTGCTAATGCGGGGATGCTAGCCACAGATACGCAGTATTTT
.	.	TRBV19	TRBJ1-1	CASRQGWTEAFF	TGTGCCAGTAGGCAGGGATGGACTGAAGCTTTCTTT
many	TRBD2	TRBV30	TRBJ2-1	CAWTTPTSGRNNEQFF	TGTGCCTGGACCACCCCTACTAGCGGGAGAAACAATGAGCAGTTCTTC
.	.	TRBV18	TRBJ1-6	CASSPVVQGRPGGSPLHF	TGTGCCAGCTCACCAGTGGTCCAGGGGAGGCCCGGGGGTTCACCCCTCCACTTT
.	TRBD1	TRBV19	TRBJ2-3	CASSLSPTGGEDTQYF	TGTGCCAGTAGCCTTAGCCCGACAGGGGGCGAAGATACGCAGTATTTT
.	.	TRBV25-1	TRBJ2-7	CASSESPGQGHYEQYF	TGTGCCAGCAGTGAGAGTCCGGGACAAGGCCACTACGAGCAGTACTTC
few	.	TRBV10-3	TRBJ1-5	CAISETQILNQPQHF	TGTGCCATCAGTGAGACACAGATCCTCAATCAGCCCCAGCATTTT
few	.	TRBV12-3/TRBV12-4	TRBJ2-3	CASSPGTGTYTDTQYF	TGTGCCAGCAGTCCCGGGACTGGCACTTACACAGATACGCAGTATTTT
many	.	TRBV27	TRBJ2-3	CASSLSNYQDTQYF	TGTGCCAGCAGTTTATCGAATTACCAAGATACGCAGTATTTT
.	TRBD2	TRBV3-1	TRBJ2-5	CASSQISGLAGETQYF	TGTGCCAGCAGCCAAATTTCGGGACTAGCAGGGGAGACCCAGTACTTC
many	TRBD1	TRBV28	TRBJ2-7	CASSSRQGYSYEQYF	TGTGCCAGCAGTTCCCGACAGGGGTACTCCTACGAGCAGTACTTC
.	.	TRBV11-3	TRBJ2-1	CASSVTGFEQFF	TGTGCCAGCAGCGTAACAGGGTTTGAGCAGTTCTTC
many	TRBD2	TRBV7-6	TRBJ2-3	CASSLDGTSGGTQYF	TGTGCCAGCAGCTTGGACGGGACTAGCGGTGGTACGCAGTATTTT
.	.	TRBV6-1	TRBJ1-5	CASSEWGLDRPQHF	TGTGCCAGCAGTGAATGGGGGTTGGACAGGCCCCAGCATTTT
.	TRBD1	TRBV20-1	TRBJ2-5	CSARTGGAGETQYF	TGCAGTGCCCGGACAGGGGGCGCAGGAGAGACCCAGTACTTC
many	TRBD2	TRBV12-3/TRBV12-4	TRBJ2-2	CASSPPSGRTGELFF	TGTGCCAGCAGTCCCCCTAGCGGGAGGACCGGGGAGCTGTTTTTT
.	TRBD1	TRBV28	TRBJ2-1	CASSPPGQGGFF	TGTGCCAGCAGTCCTCCGGGACAGGGAGGGTTCTTC
many	.	TRBV3-1	TRBJ2-7	CASSRFLQGYEQYF	TGTGCCAGCAGCCGTTTTCTCCAGGGCTACGAGCAGTACTTC
many	.	TRBV2	TRBJ1-1	CASSDPRGRTEAFF	TGTGCCAGCAGTGATCCCCGGGGCCGGACTGAAGCTTTCTTT
many	TRBD1	TRBV28	TRBJ1-2	CASSLEQGDYGNYGYTF	TGTGCCAGCAGTCTAGAACAGGGGGACTACGGGAACTATGGCTACACCTTC
many	TRBD2	TRBV13	TRBJ2-7	CASSRPTGTSGRGEQYF	TGTGCCAGCAGCCGCCCCACCGGGACTAGCGGGAGGGGCGAGCAGTACTTC
.	TRBD2	TRBV7-9	TRBJ2-1	CASSWTSGGAKNEQFF	TGTGCCAGCAGCTGGACTAGCGGGGGGGCCAAAAATGAGCAGTTCTTC
.	.	TRBV18	TRBJ2-5	CASSQGLETQYF	TGTGCCAGCTCACAGGGTTTGGAGACCCAGTACTTC
few	.	TRBV5-1	TRBJ2-7	CASSLEVNYEQYF	TGCGCCAGCAGCTTGGAAGTAAACTACGAGCAGTACTTC
.	.	TRBV6-4	TRBJ2-1	CASSEQGGLDNEQFF	TGTGCCAGCAGTGAACAGGGCGGTCTGGACAATGAGCAGTTCTTC
many	.	TRBV6-1	TRBJ2-7	CASSSTHTGSYEQYF	TGTGCCAGCAGCTCTACGCATACGGGCTCCTACGAGCAGTACTTC
.	.	TRBV7-8	TRBJ1-5	CASSWRGDDSNQPQHF	TGTGCCAGCAGCTGGAGGGGCGACGATAGCAATCAGCCCCAGCATTTT
few	TRBD1	TRBV7-9	TRBJ1-4	CASSRDRGAEEKLFF	TGTGCCAGCAGCCGGGACAGGGGGGCAGAAGAAAAACTGTTTTTT
.	.	TRBV4-1	TRBJ2-5	CASSQIGPGGQETQYF	TGCGCCAGCAGCCAAATTGGCCCTGGGGGTCAAGAGACCCAGTACTTC
.	TRBD2	TRBV4-1	TRBJ2-3	CASSQGLAGGPTDTQYF	TGCGCCAGCAGCCAAGGGCTAGCGGGAGGCCCCACAGATACGCAGTATTTT
many	.	TRBV30	TRBJ1-2	CAWKRQELYGYTF	TGTGCCTGGAAACGACAGGAACTTTATGGCTACACCTTC
few	.	TRBV11-2	TRBJ2-7	CASSLDKERDPYEQYF	TGTGCCAGCAGCTTAGATAAAGAACGGGACCCCTACGAGCAGTACTTC
many	TRBD1	TRBV6-2/TRBV6-3	TRBJ2-4	CASSYRSGGIQYF	TGTGCCAGCAGTTACAGGTCAGGGGGCATTCAGTACTTC